These 10 T cell receptor beta chains share one sample of origin, sequenced in a study of response to subunit inactivated influenza vaccine. MiXCR, applied by TCRdb to the RT-PCR reads, yields one record per CDR3 protein. Of fewer than 800,000 distinct CDR3 sequences in the sample, around a sixth are singletons; the top ten hold roughly 11%. This specimen was PBMCs from blood, taken 12 days after vaccination. Source of these receptors: a man aged 45-60 years who received an inactivated influenza vaccine.

This clonotype came up a few times. This sequence joins TRBV11-2 and TRBJ2-7, with D perhaps matching TRBD1 (6 bases). With 6 bases removed from V and 1 base from J, the gap between germline ends came to 13 bases. This CDR3 contains 14 residues. Looked up from germline, CDR1 is SGHAT and CDR2 is FQNNGV. The CDR3 reads CASSFHRASYEQYF. The CDR3 DNA is TGTGCCAGCAGTTTTCACAGGGCTTCCTACGAGCAGTACTTC.

This clonotype occurred a few times. The V call is TRBV10-3, the J call TRBJ2-1; perhaps TRBD2 as D (6 bases). With 2 bases removed from V and 4 bases from J, the gap between germline ends came to 12 bases. This CDR3 comprises 15 residues. Looked up from germline, CDR1 is ENHRY and CDR2 is SYGVKD. The DNA for the CDR3 is TGTGCCATCAGTGAGGATTCAGGGAGGTACAATGAGCAGTTCTTC. It is translated as CAISEDSGRYNEQFF.

J is TRBJ2-1 and V is TRBV6-4, with 9 bases that match TRBD2. V gave up 4 bases and J gave up 5 bases; unmatched junction bases: 6. This CDR3 spans 15 amino acids. Germline CDR1 and CDR2: MRHNA and SNTAGT. CDR3 sequence: CASSAELAGNNEQFF. As DNA, the CDR3 is TGTGCCAGCAGTGCCGAGCTAGCGGGGAACAATGAGCAGTTCTTC.

This clonotype was seen more than once but under ten times. The chain links TRBV20-1 to TRBJ2-7, with TRBD2 matching 7 bases. The V and J ends lost 2 bases and 1 base, in that order; junction bases with no gene match: 5. CDR3 length equals 14 residues. Germline V gene data show CDR1 as DFQATT and CDR2 as SNEGSKA (reference sequence). The CDR3 sequence: CSARSGGLSYEQYF. CDR3 DNA sequence: TGCAGTGCTAGATCGGGGGGATTATCCTACGAGCAGTACTTC.

This clonotype was found a few times. The chain couples TRBV10-2 to TRBJ2-5; a possible D gene is TRBD2 (7 bases). V lost 5 bases, J lost 5 bases, and 18 bases lay in between. Germline CDR1 is WSHSY and CDR2 is SAAADI. The CDR3 sequence is 15 residues long. The chain's CDR3 is CASSPGRGPPETQYF. CDR3 nucleotides: TGCGCCAGCAGTCCTGGGCGGGGGCCCCCGGAGACCCAGTACTTC.

The chain joins TRBV6-1 to TRBJ1-5; TRBD1 matches 7 bases. Trimming cost V 8 bases and J 9 bases; bases outside gene matches: 10. The CDR3 runs to 13 residues. Germline V gene lookup returns CDR1 MNHNS and CDR2 SASEGT. In nucleotides, the CDR3 is TGTGCCAGCCGAGACAGGGAGGAGAGGCCCCAGCATTTT. Its protein product is CASRDREERPQHF.

This clonotype was found many times. The chain couples TRBV7-9 to TRBJ1-6; D is ambiguous. Trimming took 6 bases from V and 10 from J, leaving 19 bases between them. CDR3 length: 15 amino acids. Germline CDR1 reads SEHNR; CDR2 reads FQNEAQ (reference sequence). CDR3: CASRRSGREGSPLHF. The CDR3 DNA follows: TGTGCCAGCAGGCGAAGTGGGAGGGAAGGATCACCCCTCCACTTT. Using reference TRBV7-9 and TRBJ1-6 for the parts outside the CDR3, the full variable domain is DTGVSQNPRHKITKRGQNVTFRCDPISEHNRLYWYRQTLGQGPEFLTYFQNEAQLEKSRLLSDRFSAERPKGSFSTLEIQRTEQGDSAMYLCASRRSGREGSPLHFGNGTRLTVT.

This clonotype was seen many times. V usage is TRBV7-2 and J usage is TRBJ2-1, with 11 bases identical to TRBD2. CDR3 length: 15 residues. V was clipped by 8 bases and J by 4 bases; unmatched bases: 7. Germline-derived CDR1 and CDR2 are SGHTA and FQGNSA. The CDR3 DNA follows: TGTGCCAGCCACCGGGGGACTAGCGGTTACAATGAGCAGTTCTTC. This sequence encodes CASHRGTSGYNEQFF.

The chain is built from TRBV6-5 and TRBJ2-5; 7 positions match TRBD1. Germline loops: CDR1 MNHEY, CDR2 SVGAGI. With V trimmed by 0 bases and J by 4 bases, 8 bases remained unmatched. The CDR3 covers 16 residues. CDR3 region: CASSYSTGRLGETQYF. The CDR3 DNA reads TGTGCCAGCAGTTACTCGACAGGGAGATTGGGAGAGACCCAGTACTTC.

The chain has TRBV9 and TRBJ2-7; 9 bases fit TRBD1. The V and J ends lost 0 bases and 2 bases, in that order; junction bases with no gene match: 3. In germline, CDR1 is SGDLS, CDR2 YYNGEE. This CDR3 is built from 15 residues. The CDR3 loop is CASSVEDRGTYEQYF. Here the CDR3 DNA reads TGTGCCAGCAGCGTAGAAGACAGGGGGACCTACGAGCAGTACTTC. Drawing the rest from reference TRBV9 and TRBJ2-7, the complete variable domain is DSGVTQTPKHLITATGQRVTLRCSPRSGDLSVYWYQQSLDQGLQFLIQYYNGEERAKGNILERFSAQQFPDLHSELNLSSLELGDSALYFCASSVEDRGTYEQYFGPGTRLTVT.